This T cell receptor (beta chain) was retrieved from a study of identical twins. Germline values: CDR1 MNHEY, CDR2 SVGEGT. The V end was cut by 7 bases, the J end by 1 base, with 17 bases between. The CDR3 totals 16 residues. Template switching added a universal primer site, and cDNA bore unique molecular identifiers. MiXCR, applied by TCRdb to the 5' RACE reads, yields one record per CDR3 protein. The data show a few hundred thousand distinct CDR3 sequences, 20% to 25% seen once. Each donor was a healthy Caucasian. These data were also reused for a study on T cells expressing NK-cell markers. That publication notes: Topping the CD3+CD56-NKG2C+ fraction as well were these clonotypes, in a handful of donors.

The sample taken for sequencing was CD4+ T cells sorted from blood. The origin of this receptor is a woman under 30 in good health. The V and J genes are TRBV6-2 or TRBV6-3 and TRBJ2-1; a weak D match, TRBD1 (5 bases). CDR3 sequence (DNA): TGTGCCAGCACCCCCGAAGGGGTTGTTTCCTACAATGAGCAGTTCTTC. Translated: CASTPEGVVSYNEQFF.